This paragraph reports one T cell receptor (beta chain). No antigen is known for it. This sample is part of a study of shared clonotypes between healthy human individuals. All donors were Caucasian adults living in Nashville, Tennessee. V was clipped by 2 bases and J by 2 bases, with 19 bases between them. Germline V CDR1 and CDR2: SGHRS, YFSETQ. The CDR3 has 17 amino acids. Whole-study findings and limits: In having few donors, the study represented limited genetic and exposure-history diversity. For naive CD4 cells, roughly 4.6% of clonotypes were shared across a handful of donors.

Genomic DNA per cell subset filled all wells of several immunoSEQ plates. Here immunoSEQ multiplex PCR was the method, and the copy in TCRdb shows in-frame clones only, minus some. The profile shows under 750,000 clones, around 70% of them singletons. This chain connects TRBV5-1 to TRBJ1-2; the D gene is possibly TRBD1 (5 bases). This sequence was found in a woman aged 25 to 39 in good health. Sequencing was performed on memory CD4+ T cells sorted from blood. Stated subset: CD45RA-negative fraction. The DNA of the CDR3 is TGCGCCAGCAGCTTTTCCGTCAGGGTTCAGGGAAACTATGGCTACACCTTC. It is translated as CASSFSVRVQGNYGYTF.